Below, 12 T cell receptor beta chains from the same sample are listed, as sequenced in a study of a mutant IDH1 vaccine in newly diagnosed glioma. The sample's time point: baseline, week 1 (first vaccination visit). Noted treatment: pre-vaccination baseline after standard-of-care therapy. Repertoires were generated with immunoSEQ multiplex PCR, while TCRdb's copy carries only in-frame clones and drops some. Among approximately 70,000 clones, approximately 83% were seen once, and the ten largest hold 2.9%. The input for sequencing was PBMCs, taken from a glioma patient treated with radiotherapy, temozolomide or both. Receptor source: a man aged 25 to 45 with glioma.

The chain has TRBV9 and TRBJ1-1; D not resolved. Germline CDR1 is SGDLS and CDR2 is YYNGEE. This CDR3 has 14 residues. V was clipped by 2 bases and J by 0 bases, with 8 bases between them. The CDR3 is CASSVNTMNTEAFF. The DNA of the CDR3 is TGTGCCAGCAGCGTCAATACTATGAACACTGAAGCTTTCTTT.

The V gene is TRBV5-6, the J gene TRBJ1-2; D call uncertain. Between the trimmed V and J ends, which lost 7 bases and 0 bases, there was a span of 10 bases. CDR3 length: 13 residues. Germline lookup yields CDR1 SGHDT and CDR2 YYEEEE. CDR3 sequence reads: CASCQNANYGYTF. The CDR3 coding sequence is TGTGCCAGCTGTCAGAACGCTAACTATGGCTACACCTTC.

This chain uses TRBV2 with TRBJ1-1; 9 nucleotides align to TRBD1. The junction had 4 bases not matched to a gene; V was cut back by 8 bases and J by 0 bases. The CDR3 is made up of 14 amino acids. Looked up from germline, CDR1 is SNHLY and CDR2 is FYNNEI. The CDR3 loop is CASDGQGMNTEAFF. The CDR3 DNA sequence: TGTGCCAGCGACGGACAGGGGATGAACACTGAAGCTTTCTTT.

In nucleotides, the CDR3 is TGTGCCAGCAGCTTAGCGAGGGGTCTCTATAATTCACCCCTCCACTTT. This sequence encodes CASSLARGLYNSPLHF. The rearrangement links TRBV7-9 to TRBJ1-6; TRBD1 is a possible D gene (5 bases). The ends were cut back, 0 bases at V and 3 bases at J, with 9 bases in the middle. The CDR3 has 16 amino acids. Germline values: CDR1 SEHNR, CDR2 FQNEAQ (reference sequence). Full variable domain (rest looked up from reference TRBV7-9 and TRBJ1-6): DTGVSQNPRHKITKRGQNVTFRCDPISEHNRLYWYRQTLGQGPEFLTYFQNEAQLEKSRLLSDRFSAERPKGSFSTLEIQRTEQGDSAMYLCASSLARGLYNSPLHFGNGTRLTVT.

This sequence joins TRBV5-1 and TRBJ2-1, with 8 bases identical to TRBD1. There are 16 residues in the CDR3. The V and J ends lost 4 bases and 3 bases, in that order; junction bases with no gene match: 9. CDR1 and CDR2 from the germline V gene are SGHRS and YFSETQ. Here the CDR3 DNA reads TGCGCCAGCAGCGTACAGGGGGAGAGGAGCTACAATGAGCAGTTCTTC. Protein: CASSVQGERSYNEQFF. The complete variable domain, with remaining parts taken from reference TRBV5-1 and TRBJ2-1, reads KAGVTQTPRYLIKTRGQQVTLSCSPISGHRSVSWYQQTPGQGLQFLFEYFSETQRNKGNFPGRFSGRQFSNSRSEMNVSTLELGDSALYLCASSVQGERSYNEQFFGPGTRLTVL.

The chain recombines TRBV30 with TRBJ2-1, with 10 bases aligning to TRBD2. This CDR3 contains 18 residues. Germline values: CDR1 GTSNPN, CDR2 SVGIG (reference sequence). Losses at the gene ends were 0 bases for V and 4 bases for J; bases not matched to a gene: 12. The CDR3 DNA is TGTGCCTGGAGTGTAACCCCACTAGCTAGCGGGGGTTACAATGAGCAGTTCTTC. This encodes CAWSVTPLASGGYNEQFF. The variable domain in full, completed from reference TRBV30 and TRBJ2-1, reads SQTIHQWPATLVQPVGSPLSLECTVEGTSNPNLYWYRQAAGRGLQLLFYSVGIGQISSEVPQNLSASRPQDRQFILSSKKLLLSDSGFYLCAWSVTPLASGGYNEQFFGPGTRLTVL.

The chain employs TRBV7-9 and TRBJ1-6; D unclear. The CDR3 runs to 17 residues. V was trimmed by 2 bases and J by 0 bases, leaving 11 bases between them. CDR1 is SEHNR and CDR2 is FQNEAQ in the germline V gene (reference sequence). Written as DNA, the CDR3 is TGTGCCAGCAGCTTAATAGCACTGAGCTCCTATAATTCACCCCTCCACTTT. It yields the protein CASSLIALSSYNSPLHF.

This rearrangement joins TRBV30 to TRBJ1-1; D is uncertain. Germline lookup yields CDR1 GTSNPN and CDR2 SVGIG (reference sequence). The CDR3 extends over 13 amino acids. V lost 3 bases and J 5 bases, leaving 13 bases between the germline ends. CDR3 DNA: TGTGCCTGGAGATCGGAATCGATAACTGAAGCTTTCTTT. Its translation: CAWRSESITEAFF.

This clone was recorded a few times. V gene TRBV7-8 combines with J gene TRBJ2-1, with D perhaps TRBD2 (6 bases). Germline CDR1 SGHVS, CDR2 FQNEAQ. Trimming stripped 5 bases from V and 8 bases from J, with 7 bases between. The CDR3 has 11 amino acids. CDR3 loop: CASSRRDEQFF. The CDR3 region has the DNA TGTGCCAGCAGCCGGAGGGATGAGCAGTTCTTC.

This clone was counted a single time. The chain employs TRBV5-1 and TRBJ2-1; D is unclear. Germline V gives CDR1 SGHRS, CDR2 YFSETQ. The CDR3 extends over 14 amino acids. V lost 0 bases to trimming and J lost 5 bases, with 9 bases between them. The CDR3: CASSLGALNNEQFF. In DNA form, the CDR3 reads TGCGCCAGCAGCTTGGGGGCCCTAAACAATGAGCAGTTCTTC.

The chain has TRBV11-2 and TRBJ1-4, with D perhaps TRBD1 (6 bases). Germline lookup yields CDR1 SGHAT and CDR2 FQNNGV. The V end lost 5 bases, the J end lost 0 bases, and 16 bases lay between the germline ends. CDR3 size: 17 residues. This chain's CDR3 is CASSPPGAGPTNEKLFF. The CDR3 DNA follows: TGTGCCAGCAGCCCCCCAGGGGCCGGCCCAACTAATGAAAAACTGTTTTTT.

The V gene is TRBV18, the J gene TRBJ2-7; possible D gene TRBD2, 6 bases. Germline CDR1 reads KGHSH; CDR2 reads LQKENI. V was pared by 3 bases and J by 3 bases, with 15 bases between. The CDR3 has 15 amino acids. The CDR3 here is CASSPADWTNYEQYF. CDR3 coding DNA: TGTGCCAGCTCACCCGCCGATTGGACTAACTACGAGCAGTACTTC.